This T cell receptor beta chain is drawn from a study of T cell repertoires in cytomegalovirus infection. Study-level background: Indicated by public TCR beta signatures were CMV infection and matching HLA type.

TCRdb ran MiXCR on the reads and lists one entry per CDR3 protein. This table has about 830,000 distinct CDR3 sequences, around a third appearing once. CDR3 size: 14 residues. Germline V gene sequence: CDR1 MNHEY, CDR2 SMNVEV (reference sequence). Trimming cost V 7 bases and J 3 bases, with 15 bases left between them. Details on this clonotype: Its specificity is not known.

General study results and limits: Cumulative frequency (of public TCR beta family members) identified carriers of CMV plus the relevant HLA. Dominant in the ex vivo response were TCR beta clonotypes restricted by HLA-C and specific for CMV.

This specimen consisted of cultured CD8+ T cells from PBMCs, obtained from culture after CMV antigen stimulation. The receptor comes from a human donor in good health (CMV status not recorded). Some clones in this sample may be carry-over from other donors' samples. The rearrangement joins TRBV27 to TRBJ1-1, with a tentative D call TRBD1 (6 bases). CDR3 coding DNA: TGTGCCAGCAAATTCGGGGGGGCGTACACTGAAGCTTTCTTT. Protein: CASKFGGAYTEAFF.